The 13 T cell receptor beta chains given below trace back to one sample, sequenced in a study of T cells after yellow fever vaccination. TCRdb re-analysed the 5' RACE reads in MiXCR, keeping a single row per CDR3 protein. The sample has about 310,000 distinct CDR3 sequences; around 4% are singletons. The sequenced sample was PBMCs, obtained on the day of the yellow fever booster vaccination. These receptors originate from a man younger than 30 who received the YFV17D yellow fever vaccine.

J is TRBJ2-3 and V is TRBV6-5; a possible D gene is TRBD1 (6 bases). This CDR3 region has 15 residues. The V end was cut by 2 bases, the J end by 3 bases, with 12 bases between. Germline loops: CDR1 MNHEY, CDR2 SVGAGI. The CDR3 region has the DNA TGTGCCAGCAGTTACGAGGGGACACTAACAGATACGCAGTATTTT. Translated, it gives CASSYEGTLTDTQYF.

This clonotype has just a few counts. The chain links TRBV12-3 or TRBV12-4 to TRBJ1-2; tentative D call: TRBD1 (5 bases). The CDR3 has 19 amino acids. Trimming shortened V by 3 bases and J by 7 bases, and 30 bases separated the two germline ends. The CDR3 DNA reads as TGTGCCAGCAGTTTTGGGGTACAGGCAGTTCCCCGCAGACTCGGTGGCTACACCTTC. This encodes CASSFGVQAVPRRLGGYTF.

V and J are TRBV4-1 and TRBJ1-1; 12 bases align to TRBD1. The V gene's germline CDR1 is MGHRA and CDR2 YSYEKL. V lost 5 bases to trimming and J lost 4 bases; unmatched junction nucleotides: 11. There are 17 residues in the CDR3. The chain's CDR3 is CASSFNRDRGLGTEAFF. The CDR3 DNA is TGCGCCAGCAGCTTTAACCGGGACAGGGGGCTTGGCACTGAAGCTTTCTTT.

This clonotype was seen at least ten times. CDR3 sequence (DNA): TGCGCCAGCAGCACCGACAGTCAAGAGACCCAGTACTTC. Its translation is CASSTDSQETQYF. This chain connects TRBV5-1 to TRBJ2-5; TRBD1 might be the D (5 bases). The CDR3 has 13 residues. V was cut by 4 bases and J by 2 bases, with 9 bases left in between. Germline V gene sequence: CDR1 SGHRS, CDR2 YFSETQ. Full variable domain (remainder filled in from reference TRBV5-1 and TRBJ2-5): KAGVTQTPRYLIKTRGQQVTLSCSPISGHRSVSWYQQTPGQGLQFLFEYFSETQRNKGNFPGRFSGRQFSNSRSEMNVSTLELGDSALYLCASSTDSQETQYFGPGTRLLVL.

Only a few counts were recorded for this clonotype. The rearrangement links TRBV20-1 to TRBJ1-1; D gene ambiguous. Germline CDR1 and CDR2: DFQATT and SNEGSKA (reference sequence). Trimming left V 0 bases short and J 1 base short, with 9 bases between. The CDR3 runs 14 residues. The CDR3 coding sequence is TGCAGTGCTAGAGATCCCCGGCGGAACACTGAAGCTTTCTTT. Translating it yields CSARDPRRNTEAFF.

This chain connects TRBV20-1 to TRBJ2-7, with D tentatively TRBD2 (7 bases). The CDR3 loop spans 17 amino acids. Trimming took off 0 bases at V and 3 bases at J, with 21 bases between the two ends. CDR1 and CDR2 from the germline V gene are DFQATT and SNEGSKA (reference sequence). CDR3: CSARDKEGEGFSYEQYF. The CDR3 bases are TGCAGTGCTAGAGATAAGGAGGGGGAGGGTTTTAGCTACGAGCAGTACTTC.

V and J are TRBV6-2 or TRBV6-3 and TRBJ2-6; D gene unclear. The CDR3 contains 16 residues. Germline V gene sequence: CDR1 MNHEY, CDR2 SVGEGT. Trimming cost V 5 bases and J 0 bases, with 11 bases left between them. Here the CDR3 reads CASSQAWISGANVLTF. CDR3 nucleotides: TGTGCCAGCAGTCAGGCCTGGATCTCTGGGGCCAACGTCCTGACTTTC.

V is TRBV5-6 and J is TRBJ2-1, with 10 bases aligning to TRBD2. V lost 4 bases and J lost 5; bases outside the gene matches: 9. The CDR3 totals 16 residues. In germline, CDR1 is SGHDT, CDR2 YYEEEE. CDR3 amino acids: CASSRILAGLNNEQFF. CDR3 DNA sequence: TGTGCCAGCAGCCGGATACTAGCGGGGTTAAACAATGAGCAGTTCTTC.

This clonotype has at least ten counts. The chain has TRBV10-3 and TRBJ2-5; TRBD2 matches 10 bases. Germline V gene data show CDR1 as ENHRY and CDR2 as SYGVKD. V dropped 3 bases and J dropped 1; count of bases not matched to a gene: 2. The CDR3 loop spans 15 amino acids. CDR3 in amino acids: CAISDPSGGQETQYF. The DNA for the CDR3 is TGTGCCATCAGTGACCCTAGCGGGGGCCAAGAGACCCAGTACTTC.

This clonotype was seen ten or more times. CDR3 sequence reads: CASSLVGTTTDTQYF. CDR3 in DNA: TGTGCCAGCAGCTTAGTGGGGACTACTACAGATACGCAGTATTTT. V gene TRBV7-8 combines with J gene TRBJ2-3; the match to TRBD2 covers 7 bases. V lost 1 base, J lost 3 bases, and 4 bases stayed unmatched. Per germline, CDR1 SGHVS and CDR2 FQNEAQ. The CDR3 consists of 15 residues.

This clonotype was detected only a few times. J is TRBJ2-5 and V is TRBV6-5; TRBD2 agrees at 12 bases. This CDR3 has 18 residues. Per the germline V gene, CDR1 is MNHEY and CDR2 is SVGAGI. The trim removed 0 bases at V and 1 base at J, leaving 6 bases unmatched. In nucleotides, the CDR3 is TGTGCCAGCAGTTACTCGTACCCTAGCGGGGGGGCCCAAGAGACCCAGTACTTC. Translation: CASSYSYPSGGAQETQYF.

This clonotype has at least ten counts. The J gene is TRBJ1-2, the V gene TRBV6-6; D is unresolved. Germline V gives CDR1 MNHNY, CDR2 SVGAGI (reference sequence). CDR3 length equals 12 residues. V dropped 5 bases and J dropped 4 bases, with 8 bases sitting between them. The CDR3 coding sequence is TGTGCCAGCAGTCCGGCCACCTATGGCTACACCTTC. This sequence encodes CASSPATYGYTF.

This clonotype has at least ten counts. The chain couples TRBV4-3 to TRBJ2-3, with TRBD2 matching 10 bases. Germline lookup yields CDR1 LGHNA and CDR2 YSLEER. The length of the CDR3 is 15 residues. V lost 2 bases and J lost 5; bases outside the gene matches: 4. The CDR3 DNA is TGCGCCAGCAGCCAACTAGCGGGGGTTGGAGATACGCAGTATTTT. Its protein is CASSQLAGVGDTQYF.